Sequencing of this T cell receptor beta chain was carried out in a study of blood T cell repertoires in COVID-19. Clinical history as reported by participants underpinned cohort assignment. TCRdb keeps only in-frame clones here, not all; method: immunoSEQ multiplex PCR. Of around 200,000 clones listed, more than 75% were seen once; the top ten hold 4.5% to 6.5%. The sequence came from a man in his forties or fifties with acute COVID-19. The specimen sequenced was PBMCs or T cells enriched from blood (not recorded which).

The CDR3 DNA is TGTGCCTCCCGGTTCCCATACAATGAGCAGTTCTTC. It yields the protein CASRFPYNEQFF. This chain joins TRBV30 and TRBJ2-1, with D uncertain. V was cut by 7 bases and J by 4 bases, with 11 bases left in between. The CDR3 consists of 12 residues. Germline values: CDR1 GTSNPN, CDR2 SVGIG (reference sequence).